These 25 T cell receptor beta chains were sequenced from one sample in a study of OX40 agonist ivuxolimab in advanced cancers. Clones were sequenced by immunoSEQ multiplex PCR, and TCRdb holds only the in-frame ones, with some missing. The sample holds about 94,000 clones, around 91% seen once. Sequencing was performed on CD4+ or CD8+ T cells sorted from blood, taken in a trial of the OX40 agonist ivuxolimab. The receptor source for this set is an adult with an advanced solid tumor such as melanoma, head and neck, liver or kidney cancer.

The chain uses TRBV18 and TRBJ2-3; D gene unclear. V lost 4 bases, J lost 4 bases, and 6 bases lay in between. Looked up from germline, CDR1 is KGHSH and CDR2 is LQKENI. The length of the CDR3 is 12 residues. CDR3 nucleotides: TGTGCCAGCTCACAGGGTTCAGATACGCAGTATTTT. This encodes CASSQGSDTQYF.

The chain joins TRBV7-9 to TRBJ2-3, with 9 bases aligning to TRBD2. V trimming: 7 bases; J trimming: 3 bases; junction bases outside the gene matches: 5. This CDR3 region has 14 residues. Per the germline V gene, CDR1 is SEHNR and CDR2 is FQNEAQ (reference sequence). The CDR3 loop is CASIHSGSTDTQYF. The DNA of the CDR3 is TGTGCCAGCATCCATAGCGGGAGTACAGATACGCAGTATTTT.

J is TRBJ2-2 and V is TRBV27; no reliable D call. CDR3 length: 16 residues. Trimming removed 8 bases from V and 0 bases from J, with 16 bases in between. Germline loops: CDR1 MNHEY, CDR2 SMNVEV (reference sequence). The CDR3 here is CASGRLGEANTGELFF. Here the CDR3 DNA reads TGTGCCAGCGGACGCCTGGGTGAAGCGAACACCGGGGAGCTGTTTTTT.

This clone was detected many times. The chain combines TRBV11-2 with TRBJ1-1; D remains unclear. Looked up from germline, CDR1 is SGHAT and CDR2 is FQNNGV. CDR3 length: 15 residues. V lost 5 bases, J lost 0 bases, and 13 bases lay in between. The CDR3 sequence: CASSRGYAMNTEAFF. CDR3 nucleotide sequence: TGTGCCAGCAGCCGGGGTTACGCCATGAACACTGAAGCTTTCTTT.

V gene TRBV11-3 combines with J gene TRBJ2-5; D is perhaps TRBD2 (6 bases). Germline-derived CDR1 and CDR2 are SGHNT and YENEEA. The CDR3 consists of 17 residues. Trimming took off 5 bases at V and 5 bases at J, with 24 bases between the two ends. Here the CDR3 reads CASSAGVGRGLGETQYF. Here the CDR3 DNA reads TGTGCCAGCAGCGCGGGTGTGGGGCGGGGCCTCGGGGAGACCCAGTACTTC.

The chain uses TRBV29-1 and TRBJ2-1, with D perhaps TRBD1 (7 bases). The CDR3 is 14 amino acids. Looked up from germline, CDR1 is SQVTM and CDR2 is ANQGSEA. V gave up 5 bases and J gave up 4 bases, with 15 bases separating them. CDR3: CSVQGGGFYNEQFF. For the CDR3, the DNA is TGCAGCGTTCAAGGAGGGGGCTTTTACAATGAGCAGTTCTTC.

The chain couples TRBV5-1 to TRBJ2-1; D perhaps matches TRBD2 (6 bases). The CDR3 is 15 amino acids. The ends were cut back, 0 bases at V and 2 bases at J, with 9 bases in the middle. Germline-derived CDR1 and CDR2 are SGHRS and YFSETQ. The CDR3 is CASSLVGGTYNEQFF. The CDR3 DNA sequence: TGCGCCAGCAGCTTGGTGGGGGGAACCTACAATGAGCAGTTCTTC.

The CDR3 DNA sequence: TGTGCCAGCAGCTTACCACTGGCGGGGGAGCGGGAGCTGAATGAGCAGTTCTTC. It codes for CASSLPLAGERELNEQFF. V and J are TRBV7-6 and TRBJ2-1; 8 nucleotides agree with TRBD2. The CDR3 length is 18 residues. Germline lookup yields CDR1 SGHVS and CDR2 FNYEAQ. V gave up 2 bases and J gave up 7 bases; unmatched junction bases: 16.

V is TRBV7-2 and J is TRBJ2-7, with D hard to call. The length of the CDR3 is 17 residues. Trimming pared 5 bases from V and 0 bases from J, leaving 20 bases between. The germline V gene has CDR1 SGHTA and CDR2 FQGNSA. For the CDR3, the DNA is TGTGCCAGCAGCCCTAGAAATCTGGCGGATCCCTCCTACGAGCAGTACTTC. Translation: CASSPRNLADPSYEQYF.

The V call is TRBV6-4, the J call TRBJ2-6; D is unclear. The CDR3 covers 16 residues. Germline CDR1 MRHNA, CDR2 SNTAGT. The ends were cut back, 2 bases at V and 0 bases at J, with 8 bases in the middle. The CDR3 DNA is TGTGCCAGCAGTGACAGGGCGAGCTCTGGGGCCAACGTCCTGACTTTC. Amino acids: CASSDRASSGANVLTF.

The V and J genes are TRBV5-4 and TRBJ1-2; D is unresolved. The germline V gene has CDR1 SGHNT and CDR2 YYREEE (reference sequence). Trimming pared 4 bases from V and 7 bases from J, leaving 26 bases between. CDR3 length equals 17 residues. The CDR3 sequence is CASSRATPGMARSGYTF. The CDR3 DNA is TGTGCCAGCAGCCGCGCCACGCCCGGAATGGCACGGAGTGGCTACACCTTC.

About this clone itself: Other DNA sequences in the sample encode the same CDR3. CDR3 DNA sequence: TGCAGCGTGGGACAGGGAAATCAGCCCCAGCATTTT. It codes for CSVGQGNQPQHF. The chain employs TRBV29-1 and TRBJ1-5; 9 bases map to TRBD1. Germline V gene data show CDR1 as SQVTM and CDR2 as ANQGSEA. CDR3 length: 12 amino acids. The J segment lost 4 bases and the V segment lost 6 bases, leaving 1 base of the junction unmatched.

Regarding this clone: The sample has other DNA sequences that encode this CDR3 too. The genes are TRBV11-3 and TRBJ2-1, with 7 bases fitting TRBD2. Trimming at V came to 0 bases and at J to 3 bases, leaving 2 bases not matched to a gene. The CDR3 has 15 residues. Germline loops: CDR1 SGHNT, CDR2 YENEEA. The CDR3 sequence: CASSLEGGGYNEQFF. The CDR3 nucleotides are TGTGCCAGCAGCTTAGAAGGCGGGGGCTACAATGAGCAGTTCTTC.

This clone has a single count. The chain is built from TRBV6-5 and TRBJ2-7; 9 bases are shared with TRBD1. Per the germline V gene, CDR1 is MNHEY and CDR2 is SVGAGI. The CDR3 has 14 amino acids. V lost 5 bases to trimming and J lost 6 bases; unmatched junction nucleotides: 8. The CDR3 DNA follows: TGTGCCAGCAGTCAGTGGGACAGGGCGTCCGAGCAGTACTTC. The encoded protein is CASSQWDRASEQYF.

V is TRBV4-1 and J is TRBJ2-3, with unresolved D. The CDR3 has 14 amino acids. Deletions cut 1 base from V and 2 bases from J, with 7 bases between. From germline, CDR1 is MGHRA and CDR2 YSYEKL. The CDR3 sequence: CASSQGLYTDTQYF. The CDR3 nucleotides are TGCGCCAGCAGCCAAGGGCTCTACACAGATACGCAGTATTTT.

The J gene is TRBJ2-5, the V gene TRBV29-1; TRBD1 matches 11 bases. The V segment lost 4 bases and the J segment 3 bases; nucleotides outside the gene matches: 4. From germline, CDR1 is SQVTM and CDR2 ANQGSEA. The CDR3 contains 14 residues. This CDR3 reads CSVGRTGGEETQYF. The CDR3 DNA is TGCAGCGTTGGAAGGACAGGGGGCGAAGAGACCCAGTACTTC.

The chain's CDR3 is CASSVRVFETQYF. DNA for the CDR3: TGTGCCAGCAGCGTTCGTGTCTTCGAGACCCAGTACTTC. The chain joins TRBV9 to TRBJ2-5; unclear D gene. The CDR3 covers 13 residues. Germline V CDR1 and CDR2: SGDLS, YYNGEE. Trimming stripped 2 bases from V and 5 bases from J, with 10 bases between.

V gene TRBV7-8 combines with J gene TRBJ2-7, with 10 bases lining up with TRBD1. This CDR3 has 15 amino acids. Germline V gives CDR1 SGHVS, CDR2 FQNEAQ. Trimming took 0 bases from V and 4 from J; bases not matched to a gene: 3. In nucleotides, the CDR3 is TGTGCCAGCAGCTTAGCCCTGGGACAGGGGTACGAGCAGTACTTC. It translates to CASSLALGQGYEQYF.

This chain links TRBV30 with TRBJ2-5, with D unclear. The germline V gene has CDR1 GTSNPN and CDR2 SVGIG (reference sequence). CDR3 length: 13 amino acids. The CDR3 DNA is TGTGCGCACTCCCGGGCGTTCCAAGAGACCCAGTACTTC. Residues: CAHSRAFQETQYF.

The genes are TRBV10-1 and TRBJ2-3; 8 positions agree with TRBD2. The V and J ends lost 5 bases and 1 base, in that order; junction bases with no gene match: 8. Per germline, CDR1 WNHNN and CDR2 SYGVQD (reference sequence). The CDR3 has 16 residues. The CDR3 DNA reads as TGCGCCAGCAGTACCGACGAAGCGGGGGGCACAGATACGCAGTATTTT. Its protein product is CASSTDEAGGTDTQYF.

This sequence joins TRBV11-2 and TRBJ1-2; TRBD1 might be the D (5 bases). Between the trimmed V and J ends, which lost 1 base and 2 bases, there was a span of 11 bases. This CDR3 is built from 15 residues. Germline V gene sequence: CDR1 SGHAT, CDR2 FQNNGV. CDR3 region: CASSLGGETNYGYTF. CDR3 coding DNA: TGTGCCAGCAGCTTAGGGGGGGAGACCAACTATGGCTACACCTTC.

V and J are TRBV7-3 and TRBJ2-2; TRBD2 matches at 13 bases. This CDR3 contains 16 residues. Germline V CDR1 and CDR2: SGHTA, FQGTGA. After removal of 5 bases from V and 5 bases from J, the junction contained 5 bases not matched to a gene. This chain's CDR3 is CASSPLAGGGTGELFF. The CDR3 DNA follows: TGTGCCAGCAGCCCACTAGCGGGAGGGGGGACCGGGGAGCTGTTTTTT.

V usage is TRBV20-1 and J usage is TRBJ2-2; D uncertain. CDR3 length: 9 residues. Per the germline V gene, CDR1 is DFQATT and CDR2 is SNEGSKA (reference sequence). The V and J ends lost 8 bases and 5 bases respectively, with 3 bases between them. For the CDR3, the DNA is TGCAGTAGGACCGGGGAGCTGTTTTTT. Translating gives CSRTGELFF.

The chain has TRBV10-3 and TRBJ2-2; D gene ambiguous. V lost 8 bases, J lost 0 bases, and 13 bases lay in between. This CDR3 is built from 15 residues. Germline CDR1 and CDR2: ENHRY and SYGVKD. For the CDR3, the DNA is TGTGCCATCGCCGGCACCTTCGCGAACACCGGGGAGCTGTTTTTT. It yields the protein CAIAGTFANTGELFF.

V is TRBV6-4 and J is TRBJ2-2; D ambiguous. With 4 bases removed from V and 7 bases from J, the gap between germline ends came to 13 bases. Germline loops: CDR1 MRHNA, CDR2 SNTAGT. The CDR3 loop spans 14 amino acids. CDR3 region: CASSVSGDFGELFF. CDR3 bases: TGTGCCAGCAGTGTCTCGGGCGATTTCGGGGAGCTGTTTTTT.